The next 24 T cell receptor beta chains were all read from a single sample in a study of blood T cells in healthy people across ages. A J-beta primer mix and a sample-barcoded 5' primer were used in a second PCR of about 7 to 12 cycles. TCRdb re-called the 5' RACE reads through MiXCR, storing one row per CDR3 protein. The sample holds roughly 800,000 distinct CDR3 sequences; 55% to 70% are singletons and the top ten take over 20%. The specimen was blood. The source is a man aged 30-40 years in good health.

The chain links TRBV7-2 to TRBJ1-2; a weak D match, TRBD1 (5 bases). This CDR3 region has 15 residues. From germline, CDR1 is SGHTA and CDR2 FQGNSA. Trimming left V 5 bases short and J 2 bases short, with 15 bases between. The chain's CDR3 is CASSKRRDRNYGYTF. Here the CDR3 DNA reads TGTGCCAGCAGCAAACGCAGGGATCGGAACTATGGCTACACCTTC.

The rearrangement links TRBV4-2 to TRBJ2-7; 7 bases are shared with TRBD2. Germline V gene data show CDR1 as LGHNA and CDR2 as YNFKEQ. The V segment lost 1 base and the J segment 2 bases; nucleotides outside the gene matches: 5. This CDR3 has 15 residues. The CDR3 loop is CASSQGRAGTYEQYF. Written as DNA, the CDR3 is TGTGCCAGCAGCCAAGGAAGAGCGGGAACCTACGAGCAGTACTTC.

This sequence joins TRBV20-1 and TRBJ2-1; 10 nucleotides match TRBD2. V lost 1 base, J lost 10 bases, and 1 base stayed unmatched. Looked up from germline, CDR1 is DFQATT and CDR2 is SNEGSKA (reference sequence). The CDR3 has 12 amino acids. This CDR3 is CSARVLAGEQFF. The CDR3 DNA reads as TGCAGTGCTAGAGTACTAGCGGGGGAGCAGTTCTTC.

This sequence joins TRBV7-2 and TRBJ2-7; 9 bases are shared with TRBD2. The V gene's germline CDR1 is SGHTA and CDR2 FQGNSA. This CDR3 has 15 amino acids. V gave up 5 bases and J gave up 2 bases; unmatched junction bases: 7. The CDR3 is CASSPPSGVTYEQYF. CDR3 sequence (DNA): TGTGCCAGCAGCCCGCCTAGCGGGGTGACCTACGAGCAGTACTTC.

This chain connects TRBV7-9 to TRBJ1-2; possibly TRBD1 for D (5 bases). There are 15 residues in the CDR3. V dropped 5 bases and J dropped 8 bases, with 21 bases sitting between them. Per germline, CDR1 SEHNR and CDR2 FQNEAQ (reference sequence). The CDR3 loop reads CASSDIRSPKGGYTF. DNA of the CDR3: TGTGCCAGCAGCGATATTCGTTCCCCAAAGGGGGGCTACACCTTC.

This clonotype was counted between two and nine times. This chain uses TRBV25-1 with TRBJ1-2; possibly TRBD1 for D (5 bases). Germline V CDR1 and CDR2: MGHDK, SYGVNS. Trimming took off 10 bases at V and 5 bases at J, with 14 bases between the two ends. The CDR3 contains 12 residues. The CDR3 nucleotides read TGTGCCACCAGGCAGGGTAGTTATGGCTACACCTTC. Its protein is CATRQGSYGYTF.

V is TRBV25-1 and J is TRBJ2-5, with no clear D. CDR1 and CDR2 from the germline V gene are MGHDK and SYGVNS. CDR3 size: 15 residues. V was pared by 5 bases and J by 5 bases, with 18 bases between. The CDR3: CASSPGIKIWETQYF. CDR3 sequence (DNA): TGTGCCAGCAGTCCGGGTATTAAGATATGGGAGACCCAGTACTTC.

V is TRBV7-9 and J is TRBJ2-1; D ambiguous. Deletions cut 1 base from V and 7 bases from J, with 23 bases between. Germline assignment: CDR1 SEHNR and CDR2 FQNEAQ (reference sequence). The CDR3 contains 18 residues. The CDR3 coding sequence is TGTGCCAGCAGCTTAGATTATAAGGTCTCCATAACCGGGAATGAGCAGTTCTTC. Translation gives CASSLDYKVSITGNEQFF.

In this sample, this clonotype turned up many times. This sequence joins TRBV6-5 and TRBJ2-3; 8 bases line up with TRBD1. The V and J ends lost 6 bases and 4 bases, in that order; junction bases with no gene match: 9. The V gene's germline CDR1 is MNHEY and CDR2 SVGAGI. The CDR3 loop spans 15 amino acids. CDR3 amino acids: CASSRVPGGSDTQYF. The CDR3 nucleotides are TGTGCCAGCAGCCGGGTCCCAGGGGGCTCAGATACGCAGTATTTT.

The rearrangement uses TRBV7-9 and TRBJ2-7; possibly TRBD1 or TRBD2 for D (5 bases each). Germline CDR1 SEHNR, CDR2 FQNEAQ (reference sequence). V lost 6 bases and J lost 0, with 15 bases in between. There are 15 residues in the CDR3. This CDR3 reads CASSRDGKRSYEQYF. For the CDR3, the DNA is TGTGCCAGCAGTCGGGACGGCAAACGCTCCTACGAGCAGTACTTC.

This clonotype was observed a few times. The chain couples TRBV7-9 to TRBJ2-7, with TRBD1 identical over 7 bases. The end of the DNA fits TRBJ2-5 better, so the J call may be wrong. Germline V gene sequence: CDR1 SEHNR, CDR2 FQNEAQ (reference sequence). The CDR3 has 15 amino acids. The CDR3 DNA sequence: TGTGCCAGCAGCGCTGATGACAGGGCCTGGGAGACCCAGTACTTC. Translating it yields CASSADDRAWETQYF.

This clonotype was found a few times. The chain couples TRBV20-1 to TRBJ2-7, with 9 bases lining up with TRBD2. Germline CDR1 reads DFQATT; CDR2 reads SNEGSKA (reference sequence). This CDR3 is 13 amino acids long. Trimming removed 4 bases from V and 4 bases from J; junction bases left unmatched: 5. The CDR3: CSAIGTSRYEQYF. In DNA form, the CDR3 reads TGCAGTGCTATCGGGACTAGCCGTTACGAGCAGTACTTC.

This clonotype has a single count. This chain connects TRBV6-1 to TRBJ2-3; 7 bases are shared with TRBD1. V dropped 5 bases and J dropped 0; count of bases not matched to a gene: 8. The CDR3 covers 16 residues. Germline CDR1 MNHNS, CDR2 SASEGT. In DNA form, the CDR3 reads TGTGCCAGCAGTATAACGACAGGGCGTAGCACAGATACGCAGTATTTT. It encodes CASSITTGRSTDTQYF.

This clonotype was picked up a small number of times. This chain joins TRBV5-1 and TRBJ2-3; D possibly uses TRBD1 or TRBD2 (5 bases each). The germline gives CDR1 SGHRS, CDR2 YFSETQ. The CDR3 loop spans 18 amino acids. Between the trimmed V and J ends, which lost 0 bases and 7 bases, there was a span of 24 bases. CDR3 nucleotide sequence: TGCGCCAGCAGCTTGGCCCATATGACGGGACCTAGTCCCAATACGCAGTATTTT. It specifies CASSLAHMTGPSPNTQYF. The complete variable domain, with remaining parts taken from reference TRBV5-1 and TRBJ2-3, reads KAGVTQTPRYLIKTRGQQVTLSCSPISGHRSVSWYQQTPGQGLQFLFEYFSETQRNKGNFPGRFSGRQFSNSRSEMNVSTLELGDSALYLCASSLAHMTGPSPNTQYFGPGTRLTVL.

The rearrangement joins TRBV5-1 to TRBJ1-2; tentative D call: TRBD1 (5 bases). The V and J ends lost 1 base and 6 bases respectively, with 13 bases between them. The CDR3 length is 14 residues. Germline CDR1 is SGHRS and CDR2 is YFSETQ. CDR3 sequence: CASSLFQGINGYTF. Here the CDR3 DNA reads TGCGCCAGCAGCTTGTTTCAGGGAATAAATGGCTACACCTTC.

This clonotype was seen only a few times. This chain links TRBV29-1 with TRBJ2-5; 9 positions agree with TRBD1. V shed 6 bases, J shed 2 bases, and the junction held 10 bases outside the gene matches. Germline V gene data show CDR1 as SQVTM and CDR2 as ANQGSEA. The CDR3 totals 15 residues. CDR3 bases: TGCAGCGTGTTTGGGACAGGGCTGGGGCAAGAGACCCAGTACTTC. Translation gives CSVFGTGLGQETQYF.

V gene TRBV15 combines with J gene TRBJ1-5, with 7 bases lining up with TRBD1. This CDR3 comprises 13 residues. J was trimmed by 6 bases and V by 8 bases; bases with no gene match: 7. Germline V lookup: CDR1 LNHNV, CDR2 YYDKDF (reference sequence). DNA for the CDR3: TGTGCCACCTCCCAAGACAGGGCTCAGCCCCAGCATTTT. Residues: CATSQDRAQPQHF.

This clonotype was seen more than once but under ten times. This chain connects TRBV14 to TRBJ2-1; 8 positions agree with TRBD2. The V segment lost 4 bases and the J segment 9 bases; nucleotides outside the gene matches: 8. The CDR3 contains 14 residues. Germline assignment: CDR1 SGHDN and CDR2 FVKESK. Here the CDR3 DNA reads TGTGCCAGCAGCCGGACTAGCCGCAGCCGTGAGCAGTTCTTC. Translation: CASSRTSRSREQFF.

The chain joins TRBV20-1 to TRBJ1-2; D call uncertain. Trimming left V 3 bases short and J 3 bases short, with 8 bases between. The CDR3 is 12 amino acids. Germline V gives CDR1 DFQATT, CDR2 SNEGSKA (reference sequence). The CDR3 protein is CSARSGYYGYTF. DNA of the CDR3: TGCAGTGCTAGGAGCGGTTACTATGGCTACACCTTC.

The chain combines TRBV7-2 with TRBJ2-1; D gene unclear. CDR3 length: 15 amino acids. Deletions cut 1 base from V and 5 bases from J, with 12 bases between. Germline CDR1 reads SGHTA; CDR2 reads FQGNSA. The CDR3 is CASSLEVGPNNEQFF. For the CDR3, the DNA is TGTGCCAGCAGCTTAGAGGTCGGGCCAAACAATGAGCAGTTCTTC.

This clonotype appeared a few times. The chain uses TRBV10-3 and TRBJ2-7; D ambiguous. The V and J ends lost 1 base and 0 bases respectively, with 7 bases between them. This CDR3 spans 14 amino acids. The germline V gene has CDR1 ENHRY and CDR2 SYGVKD. Written as DNA, the CDR3 is TGTGCCATCAGTGAGTTGGAAAGCTCCTACGAGCAGTACTTC. Translated: CAISELESSYEQYF.

The chain links TRBV7-8 to TRBJ1-2; D possibly corresponds to TRBD1 (5 bases). The germline V gene encodes CDR1 SGHVS and CDR2 FQNEAQ. The CDR3 length is 15 residues. V was shortened by 5 bases and J by 0 bases, with 13 bases between the two germline ends. The CDR3 spells CASSPTASPNYGYTF. The CDR3 DNA reads as TGTGCCAGCAGCCCGACAGCCTCCCCTAACTATGGCTACACCTTC.

The chain links TRBV4-1 to TRBJ1-1; D is ambiguous. Trimming removed 0 bases from V and 0 bases from J, with 8 bases in between. Per germline, CDR1 MGHRA and CDR2 YSYEKL. The CDR3 is 15 residues long. This CDR3 is CASSQETDMNTEAFF. The CDR3 nucleotides read TGCGCCAGCAGCCAAGAAACAGATATGAACACTGAAGCTTTCTTT.

The V gene is TRBV2, the J gene TRBJ1-4, with TRBD1 matching over 9 bases. CDR1 SNHLY and CDR2 FYNNEI come from the germline V gene. Losses at the gene ends were 7 bases for V and 8 bases for J; bases not matched to a gene: 11. The CDR3 runs to 15 residues. The DNA of the CDR3 is TGTGCCAGCACTCAAACGACAGGGGGTGGCGAAAAACTGTTTTTT. Translating gives CASTQTTGGGEKLFF.